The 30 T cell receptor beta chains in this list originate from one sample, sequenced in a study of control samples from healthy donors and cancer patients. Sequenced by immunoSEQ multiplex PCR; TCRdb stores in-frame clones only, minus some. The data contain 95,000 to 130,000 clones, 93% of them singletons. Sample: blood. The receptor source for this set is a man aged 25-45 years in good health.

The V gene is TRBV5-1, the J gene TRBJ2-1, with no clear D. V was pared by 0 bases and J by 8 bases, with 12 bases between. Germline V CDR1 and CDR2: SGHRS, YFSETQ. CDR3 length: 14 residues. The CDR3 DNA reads TGCGCCAGCAGCTTGGTGGGTAGTACCTATGAGCAGTTCTTC. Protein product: CASSLVGSTYEQFF.

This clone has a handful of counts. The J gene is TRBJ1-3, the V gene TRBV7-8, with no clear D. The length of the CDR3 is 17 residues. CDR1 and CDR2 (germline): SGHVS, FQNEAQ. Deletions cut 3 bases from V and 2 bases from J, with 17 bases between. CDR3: CASSFTARVGAGNTIYF. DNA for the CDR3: TGTGCCAGCAGCTTCACAGCCCGTGTGGGCGCTGGAAACACCATATATTTT.

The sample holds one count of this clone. The CDR3 reads CASSFLAGSTGELFF. The CDR3 DNA reads TGTGCCAGCAGCTTCCTAGCGGGGAGCACCGGGGAGCTGTTTTTT. This rearrangement joins TRBV7-3 to TRBJ2-2, with 9 bases aligning to TRBD2. The trim removed 3 bases at V and 4 bases at J, leaving 3 bases unmatched. This CDR3 spans 15 amino acids. The germline gives CDR1 SGHTA, CDR2 FQGTGA. Looking up the rest from reference TRBV7-3 and TRBJ2-2 gives the full variable domain: GAGVSQTPSNKVTEKGKYVELRCDPISGHTALYWYRQSLGQGPEFLIYFQGTGAADDSGLPNDRFFAVRPEGSVSTLKIQRTERGDSAVYLCASSFLAGSTGELFFGEGSRLTVL.

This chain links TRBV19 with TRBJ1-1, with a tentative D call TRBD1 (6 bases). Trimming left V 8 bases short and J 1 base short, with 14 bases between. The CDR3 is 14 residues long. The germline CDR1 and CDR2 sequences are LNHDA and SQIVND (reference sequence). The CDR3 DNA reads TGTGCCAGTGGTCCGGGACACTCGAACACTGAAGCTTTCTTT. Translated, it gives CASGPGHSNTEAFF.

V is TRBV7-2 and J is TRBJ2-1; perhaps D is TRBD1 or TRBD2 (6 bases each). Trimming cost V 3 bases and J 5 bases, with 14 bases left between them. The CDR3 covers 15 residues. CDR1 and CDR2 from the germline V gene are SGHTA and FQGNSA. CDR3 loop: CASSLIGGRDNEQFF. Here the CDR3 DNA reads TGTGCCAGCAGCTTGATCGGGGGCCGGGACAATGAGCAGTTCTTC.

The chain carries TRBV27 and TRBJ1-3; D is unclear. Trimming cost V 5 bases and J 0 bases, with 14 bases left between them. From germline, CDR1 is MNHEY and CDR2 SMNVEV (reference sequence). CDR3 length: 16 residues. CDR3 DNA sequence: TGTGCCAGCAGTCCCCTCGGGAAGAGCTCTGGAAACACCATATATTTT. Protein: CASSPLGKSSGNTIYF.

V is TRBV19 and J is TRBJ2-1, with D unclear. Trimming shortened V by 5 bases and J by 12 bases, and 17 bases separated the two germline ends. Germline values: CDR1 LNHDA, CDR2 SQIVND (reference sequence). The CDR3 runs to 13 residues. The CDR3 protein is CASSARRRILQFF. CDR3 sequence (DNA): TGTGCCAGTAGTGCTCGGCGGAGAATACTGCAGTTCTTC.

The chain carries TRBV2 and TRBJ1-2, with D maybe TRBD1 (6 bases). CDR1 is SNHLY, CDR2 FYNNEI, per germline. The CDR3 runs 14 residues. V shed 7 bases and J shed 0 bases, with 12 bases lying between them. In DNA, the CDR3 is TGTGCCAGCACCCTAGGGGGGGCTAACTATGGCTACACCTTC. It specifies CASTLGGANYGYTF. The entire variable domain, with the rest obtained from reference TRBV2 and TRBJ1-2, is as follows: EPEVTQTPSHQVTQMGQEVILRCVPISNHLYFYWYRQILGQKVEFLVSFYNNEISEKSEIFDDQFSVERPDGSNFTLKIRSTKLEDSAMYFCASTLGGANYGYTFGSGTRLTVV.

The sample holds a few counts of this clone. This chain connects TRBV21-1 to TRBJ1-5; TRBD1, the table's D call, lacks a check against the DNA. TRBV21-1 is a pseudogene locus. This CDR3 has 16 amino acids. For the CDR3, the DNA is TGTGCCAGCAGCCACCAAGGGCAGGGCGGCAATCAGCCCCAGCATTTT. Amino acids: CASSHQGQGGNQPQHF.

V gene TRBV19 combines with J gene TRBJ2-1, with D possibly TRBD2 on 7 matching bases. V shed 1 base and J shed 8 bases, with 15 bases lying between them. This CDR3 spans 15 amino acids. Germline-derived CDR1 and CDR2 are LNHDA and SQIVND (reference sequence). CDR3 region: CASSIVRGGYDEQFF. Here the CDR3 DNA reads TGTGCCAGTAGTATAGTAAGGGGGGGATACGATGAGCAGTTCTTC.

The CDR3 DNA is TGTGCCAGCAGTGAAAATTCTAGGGCTTGGTTGTACAATGAGCAGTTCTTC. Translation gives CASSENSRAWLYNEQFF. This chain connects TRBV6-1 to TRBJ2-1; D call uncertain. CDR3 length equals 17 residues. Germline loops: CDR1 MNHNS, CDR2 SASEGT. The germline V and J ends were trimmed by 2 bases and 4 bases, with 18 bases remaining between them.

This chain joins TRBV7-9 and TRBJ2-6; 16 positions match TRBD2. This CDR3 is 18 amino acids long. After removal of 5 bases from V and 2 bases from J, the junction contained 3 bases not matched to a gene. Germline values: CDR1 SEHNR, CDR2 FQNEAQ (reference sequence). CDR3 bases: TGTGCCAGCAGCGCCGGGACTAGCGGGGGGGCTGGGGCCAACGTCCTGACTTTC. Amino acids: CASSAGTSGGAGANVLTF.

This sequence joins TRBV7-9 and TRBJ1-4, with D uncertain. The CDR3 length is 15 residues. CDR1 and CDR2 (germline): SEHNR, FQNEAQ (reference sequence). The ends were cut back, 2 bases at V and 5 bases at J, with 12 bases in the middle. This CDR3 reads CASSLLETRNEKLFF. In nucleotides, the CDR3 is TGTGCCAGCAGCTTACTGGAGACAAGAAATGAAAAACTGTTTTTT.

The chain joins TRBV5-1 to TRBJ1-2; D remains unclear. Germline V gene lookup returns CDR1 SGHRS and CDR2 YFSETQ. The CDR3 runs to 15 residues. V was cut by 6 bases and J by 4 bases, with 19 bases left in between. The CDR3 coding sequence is TGCGCCAGCACCTCCACCCCCCCGGGGAGCTATGGCTACACCTTC. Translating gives CASTSTPPGSYGYTF.

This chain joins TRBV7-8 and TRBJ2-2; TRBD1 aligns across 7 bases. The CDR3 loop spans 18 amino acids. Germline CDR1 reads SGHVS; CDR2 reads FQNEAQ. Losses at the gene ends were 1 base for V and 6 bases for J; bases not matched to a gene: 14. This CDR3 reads CASSLGRRGPLAPGELFF. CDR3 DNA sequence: TGTGCCAGCAGCTTAGGTCGTAGGGGGCCCCTCGCACCCGGGGAGCTGTTTTTT. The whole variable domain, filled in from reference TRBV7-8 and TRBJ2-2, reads GAGVSQSPRYKVAKRGQDVALRCDPISGHVSLFWYQQALGQGPEFLTYFQNEAQLDKSGLPSDRFFAERPEGSVSTLKIQRTQQEDSAVYLCASSLGRRGPLAPGELFFGEGSRLTVL.

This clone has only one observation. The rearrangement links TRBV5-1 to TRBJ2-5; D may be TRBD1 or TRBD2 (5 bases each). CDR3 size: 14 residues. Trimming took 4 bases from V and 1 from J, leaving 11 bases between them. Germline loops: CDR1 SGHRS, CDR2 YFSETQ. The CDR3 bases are TGCGCCAGCAGCCCGGGACGGCTCCAAGAGACCCAGTACTTC. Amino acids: CASSPGRLQETQYF.

For the CDR3, the DNA is TGTGCCAGCAGTGACAGGGGGCCTACTGAAGCTTTCTTT. It is translated as CASSDRGPTEAFF. The chain links TRBV6-4 to TRBJ1-1; TRBD1 agrees at 7 bases. Germline trimming cut 2 bases from V and 5 bases from J; bases unmatched to any gene: 2. Germline V gene data show CDR1 as MRHNA and CDR2 as SNTAGT. This CDR3 contains 13 residues.

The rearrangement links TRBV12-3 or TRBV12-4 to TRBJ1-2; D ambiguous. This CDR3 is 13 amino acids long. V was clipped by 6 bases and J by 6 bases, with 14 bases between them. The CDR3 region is CASSQNMKNGYTF. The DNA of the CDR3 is TGTGCCAGCAGCCAAAACATGAAGAATGGCTACACCTTC.

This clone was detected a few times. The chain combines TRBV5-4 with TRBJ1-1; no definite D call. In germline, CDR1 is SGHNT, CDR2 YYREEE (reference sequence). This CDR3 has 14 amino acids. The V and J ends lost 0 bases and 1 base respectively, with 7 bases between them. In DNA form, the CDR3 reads TGTGCCAGCAGCTTGGGACGGACGAACACTGAAGCTTTCTTT. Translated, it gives CASSLGRTNTEAFF.

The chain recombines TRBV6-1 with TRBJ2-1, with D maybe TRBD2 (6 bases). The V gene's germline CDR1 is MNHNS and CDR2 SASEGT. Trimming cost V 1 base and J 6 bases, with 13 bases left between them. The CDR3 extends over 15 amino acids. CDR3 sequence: CASSEDLSGVNEQFF. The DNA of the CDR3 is TGTGCCAGCAGTGAAGATCTCTCGGGAGTCAATGAGCAGTTCTTC.

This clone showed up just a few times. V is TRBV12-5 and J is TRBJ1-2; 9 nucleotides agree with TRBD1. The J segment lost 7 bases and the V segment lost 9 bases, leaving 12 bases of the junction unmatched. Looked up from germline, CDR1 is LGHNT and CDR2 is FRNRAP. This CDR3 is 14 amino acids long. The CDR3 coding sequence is TGTGCTAGCGACGACGGACAGGGGATAGGTGGCTACACCTTC. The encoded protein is CASDDGQGIGGYTF.

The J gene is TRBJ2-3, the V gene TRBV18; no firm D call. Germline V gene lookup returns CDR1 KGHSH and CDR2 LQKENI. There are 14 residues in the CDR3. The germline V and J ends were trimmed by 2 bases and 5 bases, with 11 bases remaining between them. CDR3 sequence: CASSPGVNIDTQYF. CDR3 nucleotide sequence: TGTGCCAGCTCACCAGGGGTTAACATAGATACGCAGTATTTT.

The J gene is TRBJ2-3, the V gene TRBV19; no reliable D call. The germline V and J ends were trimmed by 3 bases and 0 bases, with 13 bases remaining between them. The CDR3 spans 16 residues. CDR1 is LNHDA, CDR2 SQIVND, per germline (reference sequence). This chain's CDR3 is CASSISVGYSTDTQYF. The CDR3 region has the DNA TGTGCCAGTAGTATCTCGGTGGGGTATAGCACAGATACGCAGTATTTT.

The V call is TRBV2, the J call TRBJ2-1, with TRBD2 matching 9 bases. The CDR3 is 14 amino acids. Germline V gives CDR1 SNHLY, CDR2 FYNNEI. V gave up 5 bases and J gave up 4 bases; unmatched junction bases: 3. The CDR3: CASSLAGEYNEQFF. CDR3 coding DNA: TGTGCCAGCAGTTTAGCGGGGGAATACAATGAGCAGTTCTTC.

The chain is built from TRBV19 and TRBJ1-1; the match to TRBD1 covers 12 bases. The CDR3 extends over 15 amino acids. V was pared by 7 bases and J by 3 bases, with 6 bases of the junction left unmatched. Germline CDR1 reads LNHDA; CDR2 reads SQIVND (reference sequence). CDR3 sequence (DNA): TGTGCCAGTAACCCCGGGACAGGGGGCTACACTGAAGCTTTCTTT. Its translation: CASNPGTGGYTEAFF.

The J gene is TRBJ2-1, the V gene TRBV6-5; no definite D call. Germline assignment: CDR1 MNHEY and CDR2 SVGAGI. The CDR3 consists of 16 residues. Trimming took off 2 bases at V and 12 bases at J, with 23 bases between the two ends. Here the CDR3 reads CASSYRAGLVNEWQFF. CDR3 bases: TGTGCCAGCAGTTACCGGGCCGGGCTTGTTAATGAGTGGCAGTTCTTC.

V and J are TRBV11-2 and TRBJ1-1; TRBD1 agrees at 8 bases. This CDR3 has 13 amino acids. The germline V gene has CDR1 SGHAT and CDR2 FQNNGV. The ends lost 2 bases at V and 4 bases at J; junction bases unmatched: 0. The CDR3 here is CASSLTGGTEAFF. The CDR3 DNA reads TGTGCCAGCAGCTTAACAGGGGGCACTGAAGCTTTCTTT. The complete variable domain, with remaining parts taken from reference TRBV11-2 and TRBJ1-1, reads EAGVAQSPRYKIIEKRQSVAFWCNPISGHATLYWYQQILGQGPKLLIQFQNNGVVDDSQLPKDRFSAERLKGVDSTLKIQPAKLEDSAVYLCASSLTGGTEAFFGQGTRLTVV.

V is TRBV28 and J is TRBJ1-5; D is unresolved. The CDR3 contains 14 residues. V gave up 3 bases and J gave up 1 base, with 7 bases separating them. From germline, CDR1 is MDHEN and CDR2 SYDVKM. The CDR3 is CASSFRRSNQPQHF. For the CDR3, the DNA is TGTGCCAGCAGTTTCCGACGGAGCAATCAGCCCCAGCATTTT.

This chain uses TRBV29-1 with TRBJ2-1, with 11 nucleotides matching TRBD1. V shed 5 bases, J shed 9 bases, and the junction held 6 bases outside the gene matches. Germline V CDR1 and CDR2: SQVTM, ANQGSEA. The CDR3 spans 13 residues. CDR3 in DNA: TGCAGCGTTCGGGGACAGGGGGTCGGTGAGCAGTTCTTC. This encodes CSVRGQGVGEQFF.

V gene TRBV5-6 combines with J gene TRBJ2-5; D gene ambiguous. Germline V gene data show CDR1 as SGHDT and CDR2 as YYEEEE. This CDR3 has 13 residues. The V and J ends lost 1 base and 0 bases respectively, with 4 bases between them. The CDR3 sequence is CASSLRNQETQYF. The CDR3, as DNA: TGTGCCAGCAGCTTGCGAAACCAAGAGACCCAGTACTTC.